This entry concerns a single T cell receptor beta chain. As yet, its antigen is unknown. TCRdb's table, derived via immunoSEQ multiplex PCR, lists solely in-frame clones and lacks some. The table records around 170,000 clones, about nine tenths of them present only once. This entry is derived from a study of T cell responses to AZD1222 COVID-19 vaccine. The study's findings and limits: Reportedly, nearly half the spike-specific TCRs target unmutated variant regions. A rise in Spike-specific TCR breadth and depth followed two AZD1222 doses. Mostly white British, mostly female donors; authors suggested clonal diversity may be underestimated.

The material was peripheral blood, obtained on day 0 of AZD1222 vaccination. This receptor was identified in an adult in good health.

The CDR3 is CASGYRGINQPQHF. The CDR3 bases are TGTGCCAGCGGGTACAGGGGTATCAATCAGCCCCAGCATTTT. The chain employs TRBV3-1 (or the pseudogene TRBV3-2) and TRBJ1-5; the match to TRBD1 covers 7 bases. The J segment lost 3 bases and the V segment lost 8 bases, leaving 7 bases of the junction unmatched. Germline values: CDR1 LGHDT, CDR2 YNNKEL (reference sequence). The CDR3 has 14 amino acids.